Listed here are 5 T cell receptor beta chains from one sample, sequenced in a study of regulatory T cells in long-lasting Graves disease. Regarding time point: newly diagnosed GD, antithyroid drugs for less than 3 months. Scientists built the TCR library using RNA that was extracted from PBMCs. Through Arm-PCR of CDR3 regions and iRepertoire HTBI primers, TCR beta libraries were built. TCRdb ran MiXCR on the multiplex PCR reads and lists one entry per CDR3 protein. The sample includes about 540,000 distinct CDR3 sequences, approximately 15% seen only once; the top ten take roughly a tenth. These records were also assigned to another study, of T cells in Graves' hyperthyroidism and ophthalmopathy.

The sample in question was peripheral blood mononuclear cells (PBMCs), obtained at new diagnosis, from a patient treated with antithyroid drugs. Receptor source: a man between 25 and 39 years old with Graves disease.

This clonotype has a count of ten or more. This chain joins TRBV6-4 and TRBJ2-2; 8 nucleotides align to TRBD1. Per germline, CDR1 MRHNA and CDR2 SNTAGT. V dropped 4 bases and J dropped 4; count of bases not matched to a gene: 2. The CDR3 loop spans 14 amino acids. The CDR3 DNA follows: TGTGCCAGCAGTGCAGGGGGCAGCACCGGGGAGCTGTTTTTT. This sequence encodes CASSAGGSTGELFF.

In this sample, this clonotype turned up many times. This CDR3 is CASSTTGVNTEAFF. The CDR3 DNA reads as TGTGCCAGCAGCACGACAGGGGTGAACACTGAAGCTTTCTTT. The rearrangement joins TRBV5-5 to TRBJ1-1; 8 positions match TRBD1. The germline CDR1 and CDR2 sequences are SGHKS and YYEKEE (reference sequence). V lost 4 bases to trimming and J lost 0 bases; unmatched junction nucleotides: 2. The CDR3 is 14 amino acids.

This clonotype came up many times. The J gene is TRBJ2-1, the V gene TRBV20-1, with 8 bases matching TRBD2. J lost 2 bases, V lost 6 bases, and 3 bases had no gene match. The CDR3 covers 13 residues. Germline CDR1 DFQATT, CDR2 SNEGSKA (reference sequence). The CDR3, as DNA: TGCAGTGCAATTAGCGGGGCCTACAATGAGCAGTTCTTC. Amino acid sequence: CSAISGAYNEQFF.

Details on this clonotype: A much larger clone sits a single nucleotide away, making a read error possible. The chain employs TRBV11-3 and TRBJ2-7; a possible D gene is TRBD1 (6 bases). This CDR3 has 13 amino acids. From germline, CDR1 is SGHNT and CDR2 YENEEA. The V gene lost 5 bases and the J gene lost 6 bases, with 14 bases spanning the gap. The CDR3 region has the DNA TGTGCCAGCAGCCGGGAACAGGGATCCGAGCAGTACTTC. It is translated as CASSREQGSEQYF.

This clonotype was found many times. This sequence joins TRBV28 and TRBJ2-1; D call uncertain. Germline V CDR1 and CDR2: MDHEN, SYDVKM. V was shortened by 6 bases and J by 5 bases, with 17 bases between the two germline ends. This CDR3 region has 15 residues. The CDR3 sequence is CASSPTAITHNEQFF. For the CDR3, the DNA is TGTGCCAGCAGCCCGACGGCCATCACGCACAATGAGCAGTTCTTC.